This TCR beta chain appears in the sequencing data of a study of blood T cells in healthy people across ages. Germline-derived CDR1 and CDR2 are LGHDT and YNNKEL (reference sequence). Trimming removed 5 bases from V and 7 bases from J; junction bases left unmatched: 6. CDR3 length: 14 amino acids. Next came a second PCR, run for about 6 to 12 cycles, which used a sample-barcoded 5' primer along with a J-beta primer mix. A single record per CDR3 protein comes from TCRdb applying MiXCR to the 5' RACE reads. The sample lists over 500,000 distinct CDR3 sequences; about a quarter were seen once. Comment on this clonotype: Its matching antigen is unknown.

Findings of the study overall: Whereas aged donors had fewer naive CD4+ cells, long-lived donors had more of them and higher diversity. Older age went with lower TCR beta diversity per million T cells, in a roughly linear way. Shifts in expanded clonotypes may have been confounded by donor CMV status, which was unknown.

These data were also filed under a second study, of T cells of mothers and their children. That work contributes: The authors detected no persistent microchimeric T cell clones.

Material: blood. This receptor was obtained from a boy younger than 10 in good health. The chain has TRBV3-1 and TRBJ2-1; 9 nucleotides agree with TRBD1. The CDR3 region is CASSAGQGGNEQFF. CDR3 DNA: TGTGCCAGCAGCGCGGGACAGGGCGGTAATGAGCAGTTCTTC.